Below are 11 T cell receptor beta chains sequenced from a single sample in a study of control samples from healthy donors and cancer patients. Data came from immunoSEQ multiplex PCR; TCRdb stores just in-frame clones and leaves some out. The repertoire holds approximately 79,000 clones, with around 91% as singletons. The sequencing sample was made of blood. The receptors originated from a middle-aged man in good health.

The J gene is TRBJ1-1, the V gene TRBV7-3; no firm D call. V lost 1 base, J lost 7 bases, and 13 bases lay in between. Germline CDR1 reads SGHTA; CDR2 reads FQGTGA. This CDR3 is 14 amino acids long. Here the CDR3 DNA reads TGTGCCAGCAGCTTAAGAGGTCAGTTGAGTGAAGCTTTCTTT. Encoded protein: CASSLRGQLSEAFF.

This clone was found once. CDR3 nucleotide sequence: TGCAGCGCCCGACTTGGAAACACCATATATTTT. This gives the protein CSARLGNTIYF. This sequence joins TRBV29-1 and TRBJ1-3, with D hard to call. The germline V and J ends were trimmed by 7 bases and 3 bases, with 7 bases remaining between them. Germline V lookup: CDR1 SQVTM, CDR2 ANQGSEA. This CDR3 region has 11 residues.

The V and J genes are TRBV19 and TRBJ1-6, with 8 positions matching TRBD1. V shed 11 bases, J shed 9 bases, and the junction held 6 bases outside the gene matches. This CDR3 contains 12 residues. Germline V lookup: CDR1 LNHDA, CDR2 SQIVND (reference sequence). The CDR3 loop reads CAVGQGGSPLHF. The CDR3 nucleotides read TGTGCCGTCGGACAGGGCGGTTCACCCCTCCACTTT.

The rearrangement uses TRBV27 and TRBJ1-6; 9 nucleotides match TRBD1. J was trimmed by 7 bases and V by 5 bases; bases with no gene match: 3. The CDR3 spans 14 residues. Germline V gene data show CDR1 as MNHEY and CDR2 as SMNVEV (reference sequence). This CDR3 reads CASSLGTGNSPLHF. In nucleotides, the CDR3 is TGTGCCAGCAGTCTCGGGACAGGGAATTCACCCCTCCACTTT.

This chain connects TRBV7-7 to TRBJ2-5; the match to TRBD2 covers 12 bases. Unmatched junction bases numbered 6, after V lost 3 bases and J lost 4 bases. The CDR3 loop spans 16 amino acids. Germline CDR1 SSHAT, CDR2 FNYEAQ (reference sequence). CDR3 loop: CASSLGLAGGRETQYF. The DNA of the CDR3 is TGTGCCAGCAGCTTGGGCCTAGCGGGGGGGCGAGAGACCCAGTACTTC.

In nucleotides, the CDR3 is TGTGCCAGCAGCCCTAGTGGCAGGAAAATTACCTATGGCTACACCTTC. This codes for CASSPSGRKITYGYTF. This rearrangement joins TRBV7-2 to TRBJ1-2; D gene uncertain. The CDR3 covers 16 residues. Germline V lookup: CDR1 SGHTA, CDR2 FQGNSA. V was trimmed by 5 bases and J by 4 bases, leaving 20 bases between them.

J is TRBJ1-2 and V is TRBV4-2; D is ambiguous. V shed 0 bases and J shed 7 bases, with 9 bases lying between them. There are 13 residues in the CDR3. CDR1 and CDR2 (germline): LGHNA, YNFKEQ. The chain's CDR3 is CASSQDTRPGYTF. CDR3 sequence (DNA): TGTGCCAGCAGCCAAGACACACGCCCTGGCTACACCTTC.

This clone has more than one count but fewer than ten. The V call is TRBV5-4, the J call TRBJ2-3; D possibly corresponds to TRBD1 (6 bases). Germline assignment: CDR1 SGHNT and CDR2 YYREEE (reference sequence). There are 15 residues in the CDR3. Between the trimmed V and J ends, which lost 3 bases and 4 bases, there was a span of 15 bases. CDR3 in amino acids: CASSWSRTAADTQYF. DNA of the CDR3: TGTGCCAGCAGCTGGAGCCGGACAGCGGCAGATACGCAGTATTTT.

The rearrangement uses TRBV6-5 and TRBJ1-4; 9 bases match TRBD1. The length of the CDR3 is 14 residues. Germline assignment: CDR1 MNHEY and CDR2 SVGAGI. The V and J ends lost 6 bases and 5 bases, in that order; junction bases with no gene match: 4. The CDR3 DNA sequence: TGTGCCAGCAGCTTCGGGACAGGGAATGAAAAACTGTTTTTT. Amino acid sequence: CASSFGTGNEKLFF.

This clone appeared a single time. The chain links TRBV20-1 to TRBJ2-3, with unresolved D. Germline V gene sequence: CDR1 DFQATT, CDR2 SNEGSKA (reference sequence). Trimming removed 3 bases from V and 2 bases from J, with 9 bases in between. CDR3 length: 13 amino acids. The CDR3 DNA is TGCAGTGCTAGTCACGAGATCACAGATACGCAGTATTTT. Amino acid sequence: CSASHEITDTQYF.

This clone was seen only a few times. The chain combines TRBV5-8 with TRBJ2-3, with 8 bases lining up with TRBD1. Unmatched junction bases numbered 18, after V lost 0 bases and J lost 6 bases. The length of the CDR3 is 19 residues. Germline CDR1 reads SGHTS; CDR2 reads YDEGEE. This CDR3 reads CASSLGGRTGTGGLDTQYF. The CDR3, as DNA: TGTGCCAGCAGCTTGGGGGGTCGGACCGGGACAGGAGGATTGGATACGCAGTATTTT.